This T cell receptor beta chain appears in the sequencing data of a study of cytomegalovirus exposure and HLA in healthy donors. Notes on this clone: Antigen: not known.

The PCR employed 60 Vbeta primers together with 13 Jbeta primers. The table came from immunoSEQ multiplex PCR; TCRdb's copy has only in-frame clones and leaves some out. The profile shows about 200,000 clones, 82% of them singletons. Study conclusions and caveats: An analysis done earlier found most TCR beta V segments productive about 87% or about 30% of the time.

The CDR3 covers 14 residues. Deletions cut 1 base from V and 5 bases from J, with 11 bases between. Germline-derived CDR1 and CDR2 are SNHLY and FYNNEI. The chain carries TRBV2 and TRBJ1-2; D remains unclear. The TCR originated in a man aged 40-49 years in good health and CMV-seropositive. Sequencing input: PBMCs. CDR3 sequence reads: CASSEGGSYYGYTF. The CDR3 DNA follows: TGTGCCAGCAGTGAAGGTGGCAGTTATTATGGCTACACCTTC.